The source of this T cell receptor beta chain is a study of T cell responses to AZD1222 COVID-19 vaccine. Study-level findings and limits: Of the AZD1222 recipients, only five to seven were seropositive at baseline.

This CDR3 is 13 amino acids long. The germline CDR1 and CDR2 sequences are SGDLS and YYNGEE. Trimming took 3 bases from V and 4 from J, leaving 8 bases between them. Comments on this clone: Its antigen is undetermined.

Profiled with immunoSEQ multiplex PCR; TCRdb holds only in-frame clones, not every one. The table has some 64,000 clones, 84% seen once. The chain couples TRBV9 to TRBJ1-3; TRBD1 is a possible D gene (6 bases). The sequence derives from an adult in good health. The sequenced sample was peripheral blood, obtained on day 0 of AZD1222 vaccination. The CDR3 region has the DNA TGTGCCAGCAGCGACGGGACAGGAAACACCATATATTTT. Protein product: CASSDGTGNTIYF.